This T cell receptor (beta chain) originates from a study of cytomegalovirus exposure and HLA in healthy donors. With regard to this clone: The antigen remains undetermined.

General study results and limits: With DRB1 most and HLA-C fewest, TCR association rates differed between HLA loci in a later analysis. The study recorded 150 to 200 TCR beta chains that were cytomegalovirus-associated.

Use of 60 Vbeta and 13 Jbeta primers characterized the PCR. Here immunoSEQ multiplex PCR was the method, and the copy in TCRdb shows in-frame clones only, minus some. The sample consists of about 160,000 clones, roughly 80% of them appearing once. The germline gives CDR1 MNHEY, CDR2 SMNVEV (reference sequence). CDR3 size: 18 residues. The V gene end was trimmed by 1 base and the J gene end by 5 bases; junction bases not matched to a gene: 16. This TCR was recovered from a human donor in good health. The sequenced sample was PBMCs. This sequence joins TRBV27 and TRBJ2-5; 7 nucleotides line up with TRBD2. The CDR3 region has the DNA TGTGCCAGCAGTTTATACCCAATGCTCCCGGGGGGTGGGGAGACCCAGTACTTC. Translation gives CASSLYPMLPGGGETQYF.